The clone carrying this TCR beta chain came up a few times. Antigen specificity is unknown. The data originate from a study of radiotherapy plus CTLA-4 blockade in lung cancer. Study background: Among patients, under 20% showed objective responses, and roughly 31% had disease control. General observations from the study: The best predictor of response was reported to be early blood T cell clone dynamics, with interferon-beta. Radiotherapy with ipilimumab was followed by blood expansion of tumor-derived clones.

This table comes from immunoSEQ multiplex PCR, and its TCRdb copy is limited to in-frame clones, with some not included. The profile covers approximately 99,000 clones, with 88% appearing a single time and roughly 4.9% taken by the ten largest. In germline, CDR1 is WSHSY, CDR2 SAAADI. The V segment lost 8 bases and the J segment 0 bases; nucleotides outside the gene matches: 5. CDR3 size: 14 residues. Sequenced here: peripheral blood, sampled from a patient treated with radiotherapy plus ipilimumab. The receptor was isolated from a human donor with non-small cell lung cancer that progressed on radiotherapy plus ipilimumab. This chain connects TRBV10-2 to TRBJ2-7; 9 nucleotides align to TRBD1. CDR3 in DNA: TGCGCCAGCGCAAGGACAGGGGTCTCCTACGAGCAGTACTTC. Residues: CASARTGVSYEQYF.